Following are 10 T cell receptor beta chains from one sample sequenced in a study of shared clonotypes between healthy human individuals. Sequenced by immunoSEQ multiplex PCR; TCRdb stores in-frame clones only, minus some. The sample has some 2,100,000 clones, approximately 94% seen once; the top ten hold 0.1% to 0.15%. Sequenced: naive CD4+ T cells sorted from blood. Subset reported: CD45RA+ positively selected. All receptors come from a man aged 18 to 35 in good health.

The rearrangement joins TRBV13 to TRBJ1-2; D remains unclear. Germline V lookup: CDR1 PRHDT, CDR2 FYEKMQ (reference sequence). The CDR3 extends over 12 amino acids. V was shortened by 0 bases and J by 9 bases, with 8 bases between the two germline ends. The CDR3 loop is CASSLGGRSYTF. The DNA for the CDR3 is TGTGCCAGCAGCTTAGGCGGGCGAAGCTACACCTTC. The whole variable domain, filled in from reference TRBV13 and TRBJ1-2, reads AAGVIQSPRHLIKEKRETATLKCYPIPRHDTVYWYQQGPGQDPQFLISFYEKMQSDKGSIPDRFSAQQFSDYHSELNMSSLELGDSALYFCASSLGGRSYTFGSGTRLTVV.

As concerns this clone: Other DNA sequences in this specimen translate into the identical CDR3. This rearrangement joins TRBV6-1 to TRBJ1-5; 9 bases agree with TRBD1. Unmatched junction bases numbered 4, after V lost 7 bases and J lost 3 bases. The CDR3 contains 14 residues. Per germline, CDR1 MNHNS and CDR2 SASEGT. The CDR3 loop is CASTEQGANQPQHF. The CDR3 DNA sequence: TGTGCCAGCACCGAACAGGGGGCCAATCAGCCCCAGCATTTT.

The chain uses TRBV28 and TRBJ1-3; no definite D call. Germline CDR1 reads MDHEN; CDR2 reads SYDVKM. V was trimmed by 2 bases and J by 0 bases, leaving 11 bases between them. The CDR3 contains 16 residues. The CDR3 is CASSLGGVVSGNTIYF. CDR3 DNA: TGTGCCAGCAGTTTAGGCGGGGTTGTCTCTGGAAACACCATATATTTT.

This chain links TRBV6-5 with TRBJ2-7; D is undetermined. There are 12 residues in the CDR3. Germline V gene data show CDR1 as MNHEY and CDR2 as SVGAGI. The germline V and J ends were trimmed by 8 bases and 2 bases, with 10 bases remaining between them. The CDR3 region is CASSERPYEQYF. In DNA form, the CDR3 reads TGTGCCAGCTCGGAAAGGCCCTACGAGCAGTACTTC.

The CDR3 region has the DNA TGTGCCAGCAGTGAAGGGCAGGGCGGCTTTATATATAGCAATCAGCCCCAGCATTTT. Translating it yields CASSEGQGGFIYSNQPQHF. The chain is built from TRBV2 and TRBJ1-5, with a possible D match to TRBD1 (5 bases). The length of the CDR3 is 19 residues. Trimming left V 1 base short and J 0 bases short, with 19 bases between. Looked up from germline, CDR1 is SNHLY and CDR2 is FYNNEI.

The chain uses TRBV30 and TRBJ2-7; D may correspond to TRBD1 or TRBD2 (6 bases each). CDR1 and CDR2 from the germline V gene are GTSNPN and SVGIG (reference sequence). The CDR3 loop spans 14 amino acids. Trimming took 4 bases from V and 2 from J, leaving 15 bases between them. The DNA for the CDR3 is TGTGCCTGGACCGAGGGGGGTACCGCCTACGAGCAGTACTTC. Translating it yields CAWTEGGTAYEQYF.

The chain has TRBV5-6 and TRBJ2-6, with 8 nucleotides matching TRBD2. This CDR3 has 18 amino acids. Germline V gene data show CDR1 as SGHDT and CDR2 as YYEEEE. V was clipped by 5 bases and J by 1 base; unmatched bases: 11. CDR3 sequence reads: CASSFLSGKGSGANVLTF. The CDR3 DNA follows: TGTGCCAGCAGTTTTCTTAGCGGGAAGGGGTCTGGGGCCAACGTCCTGACTTTC.

The rearrangement links TRBV7-9 to TRBJ1-5; 9 positions match TRBD1. CDR1 and CDR2 from the germline V gene are SEHNR and FQNEAQ (reference sequence). CDR3 size: 16 residues. V lost 4 bases and J lost 4; bases outside the gene matches: 8. Written as DNA, the CDR3 is TGTGCCAGCAGCTCACAGGGGGCTAACGTGAATCAGCCCCAGCATTTT. This translates into CASSSQGANVNQPQHF.

This clone appeared once. The chain recombines TRBV6-5 with TRBJ1-1; weak D call: TRBD1 (6 bases). V lost 4 bases, J lost 7 bases, and 10 bases lay in between. In germline, CDR1 is MNHEY, CDR2 SVGAGI. This CDR3 has 12 amino acids. CDR3 nucleotide sequence: TGTGCCAGCAGTTCGACAGGAAATGAAGCTTTCTTT. As protein: CASSSTGNEAFF.

The rearrangement links TRBV4-2 to TRBJ2-5; D may be TRBD1 (5 bases). V was trimmed by 2 bases and J by 5 bases, leaving 21 bases between them. The CDR3 length is 17 residues. Germline V gene sequence: CDR1 LGHNA, CDR2 YNFKEQ. Written as DNA, the CDR3 is TGTGCCAGCAGCCAACTCCAGCAAAGAACAGGCACGGAGACCCAGTACTTC. Its protein is CASSQLQQRTGTETQYF.